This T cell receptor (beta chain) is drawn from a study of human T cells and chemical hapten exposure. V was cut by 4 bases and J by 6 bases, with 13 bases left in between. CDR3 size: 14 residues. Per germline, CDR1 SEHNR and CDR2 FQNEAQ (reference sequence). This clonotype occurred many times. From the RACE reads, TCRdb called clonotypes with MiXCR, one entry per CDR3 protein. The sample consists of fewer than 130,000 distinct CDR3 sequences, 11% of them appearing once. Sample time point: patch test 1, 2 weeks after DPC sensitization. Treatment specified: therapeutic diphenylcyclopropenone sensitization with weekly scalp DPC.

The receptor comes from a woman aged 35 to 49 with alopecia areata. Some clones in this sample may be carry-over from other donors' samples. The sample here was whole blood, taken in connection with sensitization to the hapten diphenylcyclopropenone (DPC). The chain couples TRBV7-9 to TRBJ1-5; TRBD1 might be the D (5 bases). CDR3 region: CASSSQGVSQPQHF. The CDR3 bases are TGTGCCAGCAGCTCCCAGGGTGTTAGTCAGCCCCAGCATTTT.